The 6 T cell receptor beta chains reported below all come from one sample, sequenced in a study of beta chain features in type 1 diabetes. Expressed TCRB transcripts got sequenced, as all isolated RNA was reverse transcribed. Using immunoSEQ multiplex PCR, the repertoire was profiled, and TCRdb retains in-frame clones only, with some absent. Altogether approximately 250,000 clones are present, 9.6% being singletons, with the ten largest covering just under 0.035%. The sequencing sample was made of naive CD4+ T cells from blood. The receptors here all came from a woman between 18 and 30 years old in good health.

The chain employs TRBV5-1 and TRBJ1-2, with D hard to call. Germline lookup yields CDR1 SGHRS and CDR2 YFSETQ. Trimming left V 0 bases short and J 4 bases short, with 10 bases between. There are 14 residues in the CDR3. The CDR3 reads CASSLGAAGYGYTF. In DNA, the CDR3 is TGCGCCAGCAGCTTGGGAGCGGCTGGCTATGGCTACACCTTC.

The CDR3 protein is CAWSVGGSNTEAFF. The CDR3 DNA reads TGTGCCTGGAGTGTAGGGGGATCGAACACTGAAGCTTTCTTT. The rearrangement uses TRBV30 and TRBJ1-1; tentatively, D is TRBD1 (6 bases). V dropped 0 bases and J dropped 1 base, with 9 bases sitting between them. Germline values: CDR1 GTSNPN, CDR2 SVGIG (reference sequence). The CDR3 consists of 14 residues. The entire variable domain, with the rest obtained from reference TRBV30 and TRBJ1-1, is as follows: SQTIHQWPATLVQPVGSPLSLECTVEGTSNPNLYWYRQAAGRGLQLLFYSVGIGQISSEVPQNLSASRPQDRQFILSSKKLLLSDSGFYLCAWSVGGSNTEAFFGQGTRLTVV.

This clone was seen only a few times. The chain combines TRBV18 with TRBJ1-1; the match to TRBD1 covers 7 bases. V lost 3 bases, J lost 8 bases, and 3 bases stayed unmatched. This CDR3 is built from 12 residues. Germline CDR1 and CDR2: KGHSH and LQKENI. DNA of the CDR3: TGTGCCAGCTCACCGACAGGGAACGAAGCTTTCTTT. Amino acids: CASSPTGNEAFF.

The V and J genes are TRBV12-5 and TRBJ1-1; no definite D call. Per germline, CDR1 LGHNT and CDR2 FRNRAP. Trimming removed 3 bases from V and 5 bases from J, with 19 bases in between. The CDR3 runs 16 residues. CDR3 protein: CASGLEPGYSGTEAFF. CDR3 bases: TGTGCTAGTGGTTTAGAACCGGGGTATTCGGGGACTGAAGCTTTCTTT.

The chain has TRBV7-9 and TRBJ1-2; a possible D gene is TRBD1 (6 bases). Trimming pared 1 base from V and 6 bases from J, leaving 15 bases between. In germline, CDR1 is SEHNR, CDR2 FQNEAQ (reference sequence). This CDR3 is 15 amino acids long. CDR3 protein: CASSLEQGQVDGYTF. CDR3 nucleotide sequence: TGTGCCAGCAGCTTAGAGCAGGGGCAAGTTGATGGCTACACCTTC. The variable domain in full, completed from reference TRBV7-9 and TRBJ1-2, reads DTGVSQNPRHKITKRGQNVTFRCDPISEHNRLYWYRQTLGQGPEFLTYFQNEAQLEKSRLLSDRFSAERPKGSFSTLEIQRTEQGDSAMYLCASSLEQGQVDGYTFGSGTRLTVV.

This clone was observed a handful of times. This rearrangement joins TRBV27 to TRBJ2-6; possible D gene TRBD1, 6 bases. The ends were cut back, 5 bases at V and 1 base at J, with 12 bases in the middle. The V gene's germline CDR1 is MNHEY and CDR2 SMNVEV (reference sequence). The CDR3 has 16 residues. CDR3 sequence reads: CASSQRQGSGANVLTF. In nucleotides, the CDR3 is TGTGCCAGCAGTCAAAGGCAGGGGTCTGGGGCCAACGTCCTGACTTTC.